Listed below are T cell receptor beta chains from one sample, sequenced in a study of identical twins. TCRdb called the 5' RACE reads again in MiXCR, with one record for every CDR3 protein. Here the sample spans hundreds of thousands of distinct CDR3 sequences, approximately 9% being singletons. The material sequenced was memory (CD45RO+) T cells sorted from blood. The receptors shown here come from a woman between 18 and 29 years old in good health. Both conserved end residues are trimmed from each CDR3.

j_call v_call cdr3_aa
TRBJ2-7 TRBV12-3/TRBV12-4 ASSLAPQGSYEQY
TRBJ2-2 TRBV12-3/TRBV12-4 ASSFKSGGAVTGELF
TRBJ2-7 TRBV12-3/TRBV12-4 ASSLGKLREQY
TRBJ2-4 TRBV7-9 ASSLAQDRAKNIQY
TRBJ2-1 TRBV5-4 ACSPFPMGGGSNEQF
TRBJ1-2 TRBV12-3/TRBV12-4 ASRDAGQGGYT
TRBJ1-3 TRBV13 ASSFSASGNTIY
TRBJ2-7 TRBV6-6 ASSYTNYEQY
TRBJ2-1 TRBV19 ASSIGGARF
TRBJ2-5 TRBV4-3 ASSQENGGTRETQY
TRBJ1-4 TRBV20-1 SARMAGGEKLF
TRBJ2-1 TRBV12-3/TRBV12-4 ASSFGTNYNEQF
TRBJ2-7 TRBV7-3 ASSSGQGLREQY
TRBJ2-1 TRBV12-3/TRBV12-4 ASSSVPSGVIGEQF
TRBJ1-1 TRBV20-1 SAKDWLGTEAF
- TRBV20-1 SAKFEADTQH
TRBJ1-2 TRBV5-1 ASSANRGNYGYT
TRBJ2-1 TRBV7-2 ASSLEGGLPN
TRBJ2-1 TRBV27 ASGPSKQF
TRBJ2-7 TRBV7-6 ASSLAAGGEYEQY
TRBJ2-1 TRBV30 AWDPGLAINEQF
TRBJ1-2 TRBV29-1 SARTADLSNYGYT
TRBJ2-1 TRBV20-1 SASRETNNEQF
TRBJ2-1 TRBV6-1 ASSRDSGTFNEQF
TRBJ2-7 TRBV7-9 ASSGGQLDSYEQY
TRBJ2-5 TRBV20-1 SVGLSQETQY
TRBJ2-1 TRBV29-1 SYSGVGNEQF
TRBJ2-7 TRBV5-6 ASSLAGVTYEQY
TRBJ1-2 TRBV18 ASSPEINYGYT
TRBJ1-3 TRBV20-1 SAPDRLGGNTIY
TRBJ1-1 TRBV7-3 ASSPQSLGAANTEAF
TRBJ2-3 TRBV3-1 ASKTGAGDTQY
TRBJ2-3 TRBV20-1 SAREVGATTDTQY
TRBJ2-7 TRBV4-3 ASSRGLAGGDEQY
TRBJ2-7 TRBV4-3 ASSHRLGRDYEQY
TRBJ2-2 TRBV12-3/TRBV12-4 ATRALNTGELF
TRBJ2-1 TRBV20-1 SASGGASYNEQF
TRBJ2-1 TRBV5-1 ASSPGMEQF
TRBJ1-1 TRBV5-8 ASSTRLNTEAF
TRBJ2-3 TRBV29-1 SVTRQRTDTQY
TRBJ2-3 TRBV5-4 ASSAVRGSTDTQY
TRBJ2-7 TRBV6-1 ASSRGTGYEQY
TRBJ1-1 TRBV2 ASSGPGGRTEAF
TRBJ2-3 TRBV20-1 SARDFRKTSTDTQY
TRBJ2-7 TRBV12-3/TRBV12-4 ASSNQYEQY
TRBJ1-1 TRBV10-1 ASSVSGETAF
TRBJ2-3 TRBV5-1 ASSLYSGQSTDTQY
TRBJ2-2 TRBV7-9 ASSRESNTGELF
TRBJ2-7 TRBV5-1 ASSVDWGGEQY
TRBJ1-2 TRBV7-8 ASSLRVQGMTTGGYT
TRBJ1-6 TRBV7-6 ASSLSGSTNSPLH
TRBJ2-3 TRBV30 AWSVPRVGTDTQY
TRBJ2-7 TRBV10-3 AISESVGPYEQY
TRBJ2-1 TRBV20-1 SASVNTYNEQF
TRBJ2-3 TRBV9 ASSALGRGRKTDTQY
TRBJ2-1 TRBV5-1 ASSMDANEQF
TRBJ1-1 TRBV5-1 ASSPSLTDHTEAF
TRBJ2-1 TRBV10-2 ATQERSSYNEQF
TRBJ2-2 TRBV18 ASSPRDPLGELF
TRBJ2-7 TRBV25-1 ASSSRDDTYEQY